This T cell receptor (beta chain) was observed in a study of a mutant IDH1 vaccine in newly diagnosed glioma. Study summary: The patients received vaccinations eight times, in weeks 1, 3, 5, 7, 11, 15, 19 and 23.

Trimming cost V 3 bases and J 2 bases, with 13 bases left between them. Germline V gene lookup returns CDR1 KGHSH and CDR2 LQKENI. The CDR3 has 15 amino acids. Profiled with immunoSEQ multiplex PCR; TCRdb holds only in-frame clones, not every one. The sample records roughly 43,000 clones, about 76% being singletons. Findings and limits, study-wide: Researchers report vaccine-induced immune responses in approximately 93% of patients.

With regard to this clone: Its specificity is not known.

Time point meaning: week 23, last vaccination. Vaccinated patients received 300 ug of mutant IDH1 20-mer peptide per dose, with topical imiquimod. Patients carried new grade 3 or 4 IDH1-mutant astrocytomas lacking nuclear ATRX. The source was PBMCs, collected from a glioma patient whose treatment included an IDH1 peptide vaccine. This chain joins TRBV18 and TRBJ1-1; D is undetermined. The clonotype comes from a man between 50 and 59 years old with glioma. The CDR3 DNA follows: TGTGCCAGCTCACCCAGTCCCCAGATCAACACTGAAGCTTTCTTT. Protein: CASSPSPQINTEAFF.